The source of this T cell receptor (beta chain) is a study of cytomegalovirus exposure and HLA in healthy donors. The length of the CDR3 is 15 residues. Germline loops: CDR1 MNHEY, CDR2 SVGAGI. The germline V and J ends were trimmed by 2 bases and 6 bases, with 11 bases remaining between them. With 60 Vbeta and 13 Jbeta primers, the PCR was carried out. The protocol was immunoSEQ multiplex PCR, while the TCRdb copy is restricted to in-frame clones and leaves out a portion. The sample has roughly 80,000 clones; approximately 57% are singletons. General study results and limits: Across HLA loci, a later analysis found differing TCR association rates, with DRB1 most and HLA-C fewest. Approximately 18,000 TCR beta sequences were associated with HLA alleles at 0.05 false discovery rate in a later analysis.

Remarks on this clone: The antigen is undetermined.

This chain connects TRBV6-5 to TRBJ1-6, with no clear D. Sequenced material: PBMCs. The source of this sequence is a man aged 30 to 45 in good health and CMV-seropositive. DNA for the CDR3: TGTGCCAGCAGTTACACGCGGTTGGGTAATTCACCCCTCCACTTT. Amino acids: CASSYTRLGNSPLHF.